Shown below are 8 T cell receptor beta chains from a single sample sequenced in a study of response to subunit inactivated influenza vaccine (dated 2018 in TCRdb). The library relied on RT-PCR. The reads were generated on an Illumina HiSeq 2500. TCRdb's own reprocessing of the public reads used fastp at Q25 and MiXCR and kept productive beta chains. Every entry covers one CDR3 protein and lists the most common genes and DNA from its rows. Recorded for this sample are 500,000 to 700,000 distinct CDR3 sequences; approximately 20% of them occurred a single time. Approximately 2.9% of the sample is held by the ten biggest clonotypes. The same specimen was also included in a second study, on T cells expressing NK-cell markers. As the second publication notes: 5'RACE template switching, by which a universal primer site and unique molecular identifiers were added, was used to make TCR beta cDNA libraries.

Sequences were derived from CD4+ T cells sorted from PBMCs, sampled approximately 13 days after vaccination. These receptors came from a man aged 45 to 65 who received an inactivated influenza vaccine. Donor details come from another sample of the same person, matched by shared clones.

The CDR3: CASSLLGGGNSPLHF. DNA for the CDR3: TGTGCCAGCAGCTTACTTGGCGGGGGGAATTCACCCCTCCACTTT. V usage is TRBV7-3 and J usage is TRBJ1-6; possibly TRBD1 for D (5 bases). CDR3 size: 15 residues. V was trimmed by 2 bases and J by 7 bases, leaving 12 bases between them. The germline V gene has CDR1 SGHTA and CDR2 FQGTGA.

This clonotype was counted a few times. The chain has TRBV18 and TRBJ2-2; TRBD1 or TRBD2 may be the D gene (5 bases each). CDR1 is KGHSH, CDR2 LQKENI, per germline. The ends were cut back, 8 bases at V and 6 bases at J, with 16 bases in the middle. This CDR3 has 14 amino acids. The CDR3 bases are TGTGCCAGCACTACAGACAGCGGACCCGGGGAGCTGTTTTTT. The encoded protein is CASTTDSGPGELFF.

J is TRBJ2-5 and V is TRBV5-1; 7 positions match TRBD2. J gave up 4 bases and V 0 bases, and 6 bases lay outside the gene matches. The CDR3 is 15 amino acids. Germline CDR1 SGHRS, CDR2 YFSETQ. CDR3 sequence (DNA): TGCGCCAGCAGCTTGGCCTTGGGGGGGACAGAGACCCAGTACTTC. As protein: CASSLALGGTETQYF.

The gene calls are TRBV28 and TRBJ1-2; D is ambiguous. The V gene lost 2 bases and the J gene lost 8 bases, with 9 bases spanning the gap. From germline, CDR1 is MDHEN and CDR2 SYDVKM. The CDR3 totals 12 residues. CDR3 in DNA: TGTGCCAGCAGTTTAGGACGAATCGGCTACACCTTC. Translation gives CASSLGRIGYTF.

The chain recombines TRBV20-1 with TRBJ2-1; 7 bases align to TRBD1. Germline lookup yields CDR1 DFQATT and CDR2 SNEGSKA (reference sequence). V gave up 3 bases and J gave up 6 bases; unmatched junction bases: 8. The CDR3 extends over 14 amino acids. The CDR3 DNA sequence: TGCAGTGCTAGTCCCAGACAGGGCTTCAATGAGCAGTTCTTC. This gives the protein CSASPRQGFNEQFF.

Ten or more counts support this clonotype. The V gene is TRBV27, the J gene TRBJ2-1, with D possibly called TRBD1 or TRBD2 (6 bases each). CDR1 and CDR2 from the germline V gene are MNHEY and SMNVEV (reference sequence). This CDR3 is built from 17 residues. The V gene lost 3 bases and the J gene lost 6 bases, with 21 bases spanning the gap. CDR3 protein: CASSFGGLTQGPNEQFF. DNA of the CDR3: TGTGCCAGCAGTTTCGGGGGCCTAACGCAGGGGCCCAATGAGCAGTTCTTC.

The CDR3 DNA is TGCAGTGCCGATTATGGCTACACCTTC. It yields the protein CSADYGYTF. The rearrangement joins TRBV20-1 to TRBJ1-2; D is ambiguous. Deletions cut 6 bases from V and 5 bases from J, with 4 bases between. The germline V gene encodes CDR1 DFQATT and CDR2 SNEGSKA (reference sequence). The CDR3 loop spans 9 amino acids.

The chain couples TRBV5-6 to TRBJ2-3, with D perhaps matching TRBD2 (5 bases). With 0 bases removed from V and 6 bases from J, the gap between germline ends came to 14 bases. The V gene's germline CDR1 is SGHDT and CDR2 YYEEEE. The CDR3 extends over 15 amino acids. CDR3 DNA: TGTGCCAGCAGCTTGGAAATATCATCGGGGGATACGCAGTATTTT. This gives the protein CASSLEISSGDTQYF. The full variable domain, in which reference TRBV5-6 and TRBJ2-3 provide the parts outside the CDR3, is DAGVTQSPTHLIKTRGQQVTLRCSPKSGHDTVSWYQQALGQGPQFIFQYYEEEERQRGNFPDRFSGHQFPNYSSELNVNALLLGDSALYLCASSLEISSGDTQYFGPGTRLTVL.